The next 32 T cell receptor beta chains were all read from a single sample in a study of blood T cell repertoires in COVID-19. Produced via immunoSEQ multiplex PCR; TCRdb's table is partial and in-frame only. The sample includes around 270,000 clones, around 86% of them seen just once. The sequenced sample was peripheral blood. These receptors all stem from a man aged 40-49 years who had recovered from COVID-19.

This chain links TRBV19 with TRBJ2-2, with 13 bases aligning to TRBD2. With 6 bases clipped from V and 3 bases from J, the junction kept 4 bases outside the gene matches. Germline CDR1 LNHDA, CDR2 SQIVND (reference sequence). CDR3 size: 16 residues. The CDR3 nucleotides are TGTGCCAGTAGCCAAGGACTAGCGGGAGACACCGGGGAGCTGTTTTTT. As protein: CASSQGLAGDTGELFF.

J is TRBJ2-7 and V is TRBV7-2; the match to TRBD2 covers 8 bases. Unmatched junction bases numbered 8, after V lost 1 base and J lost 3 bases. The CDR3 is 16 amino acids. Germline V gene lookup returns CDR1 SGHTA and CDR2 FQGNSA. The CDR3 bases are TGTGCCAGCAGCTTAGGGGGTAGCGGGGCGAGCTACGAGCAGTACTTC. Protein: CASSLGGSGASYEQYF.

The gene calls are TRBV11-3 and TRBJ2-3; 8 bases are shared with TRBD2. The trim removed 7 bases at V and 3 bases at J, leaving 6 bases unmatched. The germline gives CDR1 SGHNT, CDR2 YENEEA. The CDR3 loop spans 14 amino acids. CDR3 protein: CASTAGGPTDTQYF. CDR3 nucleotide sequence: TGTGCCAGCACGGCGGGAGGCCCAACAGATACGCAGTATTTT.

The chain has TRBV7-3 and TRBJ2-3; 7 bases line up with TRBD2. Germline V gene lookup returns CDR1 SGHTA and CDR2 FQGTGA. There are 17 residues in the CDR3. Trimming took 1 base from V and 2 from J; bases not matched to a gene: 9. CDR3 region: CASSLRRMRESTDTQYF. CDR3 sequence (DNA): TGTGCCAGCAGCTTAAGGAGGATGCGGGAGTCCACAGATACGCAGTATTTT. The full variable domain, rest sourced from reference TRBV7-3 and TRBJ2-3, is GAGVSQTPSNKVTEKGKYVELRCDPISGHTALYWYRQSLGQGPEFLIYFQGTGAADDSGLPNDRFFAVRPEGSVSTLKIQRTERGDSAVYLCASSLRRMRESTDTQYFGPGTRLTVL.

The CDR3 here is CASSSPEGLQETQYF. The CDR3 nucleotides read TGTGCCAGCAGCTCCCCGGAGGGCCTCCAAGAGACCCAGTACTTC. V usage is TRBV2 and J usage is TRBJ2-5; TRBD2 might be the D (6 bases). The CDR3 is made up of 15 amino acids. Germline V gene sequence: CDR1 SNHLY, CDR2 FYNNEI. The ends were cut back, 6 bases at V and 1 base at J, with 15 bases in the middle.

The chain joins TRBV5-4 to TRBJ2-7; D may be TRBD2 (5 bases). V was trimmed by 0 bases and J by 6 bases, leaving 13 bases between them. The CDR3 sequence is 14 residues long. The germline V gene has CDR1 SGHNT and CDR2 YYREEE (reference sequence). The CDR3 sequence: CASSLELEAAEQYF. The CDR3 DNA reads TGTGCCAGCAGCTTGGAGTTGGAGGCAGCCGAGCAGTACTTC.

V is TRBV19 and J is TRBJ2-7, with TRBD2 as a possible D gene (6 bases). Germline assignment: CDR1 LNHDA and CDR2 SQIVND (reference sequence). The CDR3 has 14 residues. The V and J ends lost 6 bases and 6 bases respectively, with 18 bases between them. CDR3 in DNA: TGTGCCAGTAGAAGGGAAGGGGCGCGGGGCGAGCAGTACTTC. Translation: CASRREGARGEQYF.

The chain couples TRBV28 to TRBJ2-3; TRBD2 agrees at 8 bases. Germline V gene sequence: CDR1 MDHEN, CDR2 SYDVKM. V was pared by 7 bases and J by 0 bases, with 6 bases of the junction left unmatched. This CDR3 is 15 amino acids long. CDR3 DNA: TGTGCCAGCATAGGTAGCGGGACAAGCACAGATACGCAGTATTTT. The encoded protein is CASIGSGTSTDTQYF. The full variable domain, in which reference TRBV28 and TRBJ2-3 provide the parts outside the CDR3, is DVKVTQSSRYLVKRTGEKVFLECVQDMDHENMFWYRQDPGLGLRLIYFSYDVKMKEKGDIPEGYSVSREKKERFSLILESASTNQTSMYLCASIGSGTSTDTQYFGPGTRLTVL.

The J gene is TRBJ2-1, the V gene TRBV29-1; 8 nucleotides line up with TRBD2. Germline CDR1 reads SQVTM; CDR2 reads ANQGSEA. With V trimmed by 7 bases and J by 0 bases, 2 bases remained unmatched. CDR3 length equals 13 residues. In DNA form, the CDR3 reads TGCAGCGGCCTAGCGGGCTCCTACAATGAGCAGTTCTTC. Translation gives CSGLAGSYNEQFF.

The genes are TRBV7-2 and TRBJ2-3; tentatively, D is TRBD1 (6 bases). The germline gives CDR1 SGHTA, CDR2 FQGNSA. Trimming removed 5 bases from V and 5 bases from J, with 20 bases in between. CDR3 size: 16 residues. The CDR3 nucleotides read TGTGCCAGCAGCCGTCCACCAGGGGACCACAAAGATACGCAGTATTTT. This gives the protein CASSRPPGDHKDTQYF.

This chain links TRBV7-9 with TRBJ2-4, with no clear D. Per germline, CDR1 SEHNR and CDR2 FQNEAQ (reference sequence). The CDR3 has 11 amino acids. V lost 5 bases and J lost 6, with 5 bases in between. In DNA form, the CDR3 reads TGTGCCAGCAGCCCGGGAAACATTCAGTACTTC. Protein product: CASSPGNIQYF. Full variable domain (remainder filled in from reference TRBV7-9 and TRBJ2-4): DTGVSQNPRHKITKRGQNVTFRCDPISEHNRLYWYRQTLGQGPEFLTYFQNEAQLEKSRLLSDRFSAERPKGSFSTLEIQRTEQGDSAMYLCASSPGNIQYFGAGTRLSVL.

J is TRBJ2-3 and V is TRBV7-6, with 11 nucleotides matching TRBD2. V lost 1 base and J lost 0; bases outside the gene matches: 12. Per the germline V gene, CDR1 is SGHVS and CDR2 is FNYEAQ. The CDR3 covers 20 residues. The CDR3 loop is CASSLGVTSGGWGSTDTQYF. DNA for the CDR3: TGTGCCAGCAGCTTAGGTGTCACTAGCGGGGGCTGGGGTAGCACAGATACGCAGTATTTT.

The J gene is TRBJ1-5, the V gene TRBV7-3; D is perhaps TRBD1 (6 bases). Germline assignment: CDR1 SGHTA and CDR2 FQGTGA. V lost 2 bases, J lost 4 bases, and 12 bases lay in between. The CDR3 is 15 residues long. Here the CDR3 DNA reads TGTGCCAGCAGCTTAGGGGGGGCCCCAAATCAGCCCCAGCATTTT. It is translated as CASSLGGAPNQPQHF.

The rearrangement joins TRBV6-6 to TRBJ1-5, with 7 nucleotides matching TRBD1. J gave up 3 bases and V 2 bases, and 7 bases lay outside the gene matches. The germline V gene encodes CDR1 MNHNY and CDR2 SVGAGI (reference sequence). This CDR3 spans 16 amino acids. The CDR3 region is CASSYPRTGINQPQHF. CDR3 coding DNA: TGTGCCAGCAGTTACCCTAGGACAGGCATCAATCAGCCCCAGCATTTT.

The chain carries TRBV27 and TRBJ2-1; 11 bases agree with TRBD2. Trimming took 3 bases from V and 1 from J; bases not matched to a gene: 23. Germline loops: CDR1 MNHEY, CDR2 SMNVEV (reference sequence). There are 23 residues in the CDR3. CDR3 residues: CASSFKGPRVSQLAGESYNEQFF. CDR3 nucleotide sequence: TGTGCCAGCAGTTTTAAGGGACCAAGGGTTTCCCAACTAGCGGGGGAGTCCTACAATGAGCAGTTCTTC.

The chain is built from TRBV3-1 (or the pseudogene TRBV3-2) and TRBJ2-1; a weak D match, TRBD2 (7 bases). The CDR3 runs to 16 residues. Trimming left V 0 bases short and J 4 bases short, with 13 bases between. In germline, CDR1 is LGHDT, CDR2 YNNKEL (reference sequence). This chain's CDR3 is CASSQDTGGQYNEQFF. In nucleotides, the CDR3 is TGTGCCAGCAGCCAAGATACGGGGGGCCAATACAATGAGCAGTTCTTC.

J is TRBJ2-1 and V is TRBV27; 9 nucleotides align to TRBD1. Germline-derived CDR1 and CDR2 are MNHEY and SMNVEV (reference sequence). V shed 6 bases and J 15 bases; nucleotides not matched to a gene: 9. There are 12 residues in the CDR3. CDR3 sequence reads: CASRQGTGSWFF. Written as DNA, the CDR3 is TGTGCCAGCAGACAGGGGACAGGGAGTTGGTTCTTC.

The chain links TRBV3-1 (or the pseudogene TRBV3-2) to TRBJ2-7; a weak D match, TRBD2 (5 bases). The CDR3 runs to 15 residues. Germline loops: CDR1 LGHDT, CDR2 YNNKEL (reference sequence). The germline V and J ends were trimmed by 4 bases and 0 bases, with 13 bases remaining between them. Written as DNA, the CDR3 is TGTGCCAGCAGCCCGAGGGTCTGGAGCTCCTACGAGCAGTACTTC. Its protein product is CASSPRVWSSYEQYF.

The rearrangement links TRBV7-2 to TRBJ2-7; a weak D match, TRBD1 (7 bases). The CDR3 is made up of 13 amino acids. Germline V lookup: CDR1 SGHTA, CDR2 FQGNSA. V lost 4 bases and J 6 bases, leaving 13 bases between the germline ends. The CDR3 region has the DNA TGTGCCAGCAGCTGGGGGACAGCGGGCGAGCAGTACTTC. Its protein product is CASSWGTAGEQYF.

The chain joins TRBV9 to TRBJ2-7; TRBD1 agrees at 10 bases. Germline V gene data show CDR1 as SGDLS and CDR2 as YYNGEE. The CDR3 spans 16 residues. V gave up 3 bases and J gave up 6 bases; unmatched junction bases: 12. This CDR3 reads CASSAGQGPLSGEQYF. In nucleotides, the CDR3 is TGTGCCAGCAGCGCGGGACAGGGGCCACTGTCTGGCGAGCAGTACTTC.

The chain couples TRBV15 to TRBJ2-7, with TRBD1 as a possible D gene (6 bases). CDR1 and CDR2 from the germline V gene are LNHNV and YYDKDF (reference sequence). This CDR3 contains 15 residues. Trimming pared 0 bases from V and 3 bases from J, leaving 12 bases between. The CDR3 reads CATSREWTVGYEQYF. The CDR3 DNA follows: TGTGCCACCAGCAGAGAATGGACAGTCGGCTACGAGCAGTACTTC.

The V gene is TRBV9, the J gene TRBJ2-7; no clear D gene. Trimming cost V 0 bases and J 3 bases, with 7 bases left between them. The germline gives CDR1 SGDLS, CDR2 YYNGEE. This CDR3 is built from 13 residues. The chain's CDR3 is CASSVGLYYEQYF. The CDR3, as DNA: TGTGCCAGCAGCGTAGGACTGTACTACGAGCAGTACTTC.

The CDR3 here is CASSLWYRGWSSYNEQFF. The CDR3 DNA sequence: TGTGCCAGCAGCTTATGGTACCGGGGGTGGAGCTCCTACAATGAGCAGTTCTTC. The V gene is TRBV7-9, the J gene TRBJ2-1; possibly TRBD2 for D (6 bases). CDR1 and CDR2 (germline): SEHNR, FQNEAQ (reference sequence). Trimming pared 2 bases from V and 0 bases from J, leaving 17 bases between. This CDR3 has 18 amino acids. Full variable domain (rest looked up from reference TRBV7-9 and TRBJ2-1): DTGVSQNPRHKITKRGQNVTFRCDPISEHNRLYWYRQTLGQGPEFLTYFQNEAQLEKSRLLSDRFSAERPKGSFSTLEIQRTEQGDSAMYLCASSLWYRGWSSYNEQFFGPGTRLTVL.

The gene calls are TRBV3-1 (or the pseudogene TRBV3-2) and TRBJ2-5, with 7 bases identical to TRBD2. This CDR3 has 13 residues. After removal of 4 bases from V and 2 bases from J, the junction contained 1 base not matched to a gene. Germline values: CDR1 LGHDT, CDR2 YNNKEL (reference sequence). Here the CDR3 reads CASSLGLQETQYF. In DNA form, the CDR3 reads TGTGCCAGCAGCCTGGGACTACAAGAGACCCAGTACTTC.

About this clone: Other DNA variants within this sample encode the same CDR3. The CDR3 sequence is CASSILAGGPETQYF. CDR3 sequence (DNA): TGTGCCAGTAGTATTCTCGCGGGGGGGCCGGAGACCCAGTACTTC. The chain has TRBV19 and TRBJ2-5; 9 positions match TRBD2. CDR3 length: 15 residues. The germline V gene has CDR1 LNHDA and CDR2 SQIVND (reference sequence). V was pared by 3 bases and J by 5 bases, with 7 bases of the junction left unmatched.

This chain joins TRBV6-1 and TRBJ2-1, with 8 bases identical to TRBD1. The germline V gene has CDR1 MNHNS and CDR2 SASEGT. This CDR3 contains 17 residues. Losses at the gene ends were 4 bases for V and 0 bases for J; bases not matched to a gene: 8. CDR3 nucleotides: TGTGCCAGCAGTGGAGACAGGGGTCCGAGCTCCTACAATGAGCAGTTCTTC. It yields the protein CASSGDRGPSSYNEQFF.

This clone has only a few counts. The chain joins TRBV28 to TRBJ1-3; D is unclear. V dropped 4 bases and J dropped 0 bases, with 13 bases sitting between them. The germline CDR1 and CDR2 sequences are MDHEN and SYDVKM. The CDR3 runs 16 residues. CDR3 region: CASSYFQHSSGNTIYF. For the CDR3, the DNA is TGTGCCAGCAGTTATTTCCAACACAGCTCTGGAAACACCATATATTTT.

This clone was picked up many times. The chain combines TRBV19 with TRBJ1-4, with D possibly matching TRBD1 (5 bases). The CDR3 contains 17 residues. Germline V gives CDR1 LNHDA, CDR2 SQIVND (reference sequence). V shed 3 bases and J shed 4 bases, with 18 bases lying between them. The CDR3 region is CASSIRGDFHGNEKLFF. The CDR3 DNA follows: TGTGCCAGTAGTATTCGGGGGGATTTTCATGGTAATGAAAAACTGTTTTTT.

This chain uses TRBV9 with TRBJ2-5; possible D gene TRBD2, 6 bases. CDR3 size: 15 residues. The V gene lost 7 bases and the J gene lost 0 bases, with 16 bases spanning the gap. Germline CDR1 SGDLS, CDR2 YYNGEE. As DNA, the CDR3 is TGTGCCAGCTCATCCGGGACTGGGAACCAAGAGACCCAGTACTTC. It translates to CASSSGTGNQETQYF.

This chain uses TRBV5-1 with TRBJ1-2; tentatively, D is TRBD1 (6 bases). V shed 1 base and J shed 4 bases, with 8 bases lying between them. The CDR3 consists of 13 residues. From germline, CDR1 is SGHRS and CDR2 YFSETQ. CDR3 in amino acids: CASSLSRGYGYTF. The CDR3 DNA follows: TGCGCCAGCAGCTTGAGCAGGGGCTATGGCTACACCTTC.

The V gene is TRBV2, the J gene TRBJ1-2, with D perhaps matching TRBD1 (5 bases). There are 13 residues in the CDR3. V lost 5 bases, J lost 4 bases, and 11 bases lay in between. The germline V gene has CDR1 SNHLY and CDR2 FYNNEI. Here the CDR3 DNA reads TGTGCCAGCAGTTCCGCCAGGGTCTATGGCTACACCTTC. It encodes CASSSARVYGYTF.

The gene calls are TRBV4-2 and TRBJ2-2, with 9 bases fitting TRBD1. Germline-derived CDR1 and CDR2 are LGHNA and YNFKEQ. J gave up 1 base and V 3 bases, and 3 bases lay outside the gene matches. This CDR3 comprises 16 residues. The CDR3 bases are TGTGCCAGCAGCCAGTGGGACAGGGTGAACACCGGGGAGCTGTTTTTT. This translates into CASSQWDRVNTGELFF.